A single sample is the source of the 17 T cell receptor beta chains below, sequenced in a study of shared clonotypes between healthy human individuals. This table comes from immunoSEQ multiplex PCR, and its TCRdb copy is limited to in-frame clones, with some not included. The profile shows millions of clones, over 85% of them singletons. The naive CD8 fraction comprised CD45RO-negative cells positively selected for CCR7 and excluded terminally differentiated effector memory CD45RA+ cells. Sequencing was carried out using naive CD8+ T cells sorted from blood. The receptors derive from a man aged 18 to 35 in good health.

The chain recombines TRBV7-9 with TRBJ1-1, with unresolved D. V was clipped by 1 base and J by 7 bases, with 7 bases between them. This CDR3 contains 12 residues. Looked up from germline, CDR1 is SEHNR and CDR2 is FQNEAQ (reference sequence). This CDR3 is CASSLGPFEAFF. For the CDR3, the DNA is TGTGCCAGCAGCTTAGGGCCTTTTGAAGCTTTCTTT.

The chain carries TRBV2 and TRBJ2-7; TRBD2 is a possible D gene (6 bases). The CDR3 sequence is 17 residues long. Germline CDR1 reads SNHLY; CDR2 reads FYNNEI. Trimming removed 3 bases at V and 3 bases at J, with 21 bases between. The CDR3 reads CASSDMKGGNLSYEQYF. CDR3 nucleotide sequence: TGTGCCAGCAGTGATATGAAGGGAGGCAACTTAAGCTACGAGCAGTACTTC.

This clone came up once. The sample contains more than one DNA sequence encoding this CDR3. V is TRBV28 and J is TRBJ2-7; D unresolved. CDR1 and CDR2 from the germline V gene are MDHEN and SYDVKM. Deletions cut 3 bases from V and 2 bases from J, with 5 bases between. This CDR3 is 12 amino acids long. This CDR3 is CASSFRTYEQYF. In DNA form, the CDR3 reads TGTGCCAGCAGTTTCCGGACCTACGAGCAGTACTTC.

V is TRBV11-2 and J is TRBJ1-1; D is possibly TRBD1 (6 bases). Per the germline V gene, CDR1 is SGHAT and CDR2 is FQNNGV. Trimming took off 3 bases at V and 3 bases at J, with 11 bases between the two ends. CDR3 size: 14 residues. The CDR3 here is CASSFRQDHTEAFF. The CDR3 DNA is TGTGCCAGCAGCTTTCGACAGGATCACACTGAAGCTTTCTTT.

As for this clone: The sample contains more than one DNA sequence encoding this CDR3. The chain combines TRBV7-9 with TRBJ1-1; weak D call: TRBD1 (6 bases). Germline V gene sequence: CDR1 SEHNR, CDR2 FQNEAQ (reference sequence). There are 12 residues in the CDR3. Trimming left V 0 bases short and J 8 bases short, with 7 bases between. CDR3 region: CASSLAGTEAFF. The CDR3 DNA reads TGTGCCAGCAGCTTAGCCGGGACAGAAGCTTTCTTT.

This clone was seen just once. This CDR3 is also generated by other DNA sequences in the sample. This chain uses TRBV5-4 with TRBJ2-5, with TRBD2 matching 8 bases. This CDR3 region has 14 residues. The germline V gene encodes CDR1 SGHNT and CDR2 YYREEE (reference sequence). V dropped 2 bases and J dropped 1; count of bases not matched to a gene: 1. CDR3 sequence: CASSFTSGQETQYF. The CDR3 bases are TGTGCCAGCAGCTTTACTAGCGGCCAAGAGACCCAGTACTTC. The full variable domain, with the rest looked up from reference TRBV5-4 and TRBJ2-5, is ETGVTQSPTHLIKTRGQQVTLRCSSQSGHNTVSWYQQALGQGPQFIFQYYREEENGRGNFPPRFSGLQFPNYSSELNVNALELDDSALYLCASSFTSGQETQYFGPGTRLLVL.

To note about this clone: The sample holds other DNA sequences that translate to the same CDR3. The rearrangement joins TRBV28 to TRBJ1-5; no clear D gene. This CDR3 has 15 residues. V lost 6 bases to trimming and J lost 4 bases, with 16 bases between them. Germline CDR1 and CDR2: MDHEN and SYDVKM. The CDR3 region has the DNA TGTGCCAGCAGCCTACGCGGGGTCTCGAATCAGCCCCAGCATTTT. Protein sequence: CASSLRGVSNQPQHF.

This clone was seen a single time. The J gene is TRBJ2-3, the V gene TRBV9; tentatively, D is TRBD1 or TRBD2 (5 bases each). V was cut by 0 bases and J by 6 bases, with 17 bases left in between. The CDR3 runs to 16 residues. Looked up from germline, CDR1 is SGDLS and CDR2 is YYNGEE. Here the CDR3 reads CASSVGGMVGTDTQYF. The CDR3 nucleotides are TGTGCCAGCAGCGTAGGGGGTATGGTGGGGACGGATACGCAGTATTTT.

The chain joins TRBV5-1 to TRBJ2-5, with D possibly matching TRBD1 (5 bases). The germline V gene has CDR1 SGHRS and CDR2 YFSETQ. This CDR3 has 14 amino acids. Trimming removed 5 bases from V and 5 bases from J, with 16 bases in between. DNA of the CDR3: TGCGCCAGCAGTCCAGCAGGGATGGTTGAGACCCAGTACTTC. It yields the protein CASSPAGMVETQYF.

The chain carries TRBV7-9 and TRBJ2-7; D possibly matches TRBD1 or TRBD2 (6 bases each). Germline V CDR1 and CDR2: SEHNR, FQNEAQ (reference sequence). Trimming removed 2 bases from V and 0 bases from J, with 14 bases in between. This CDR3 spans 16 amino acids. The CDR3 coding sequence is TGTGCCAGCAGCTTACCCCAACAGGGAGGCTCCTACGAGCAGTACTTC. Protein product: CASSLPQQGGSYEQYF.

This chain joins TRBV28 and TRBJ2-7; the match to TRBD2 covers 8 bases. Germline CDR1 reads MDHEN; CDR2 reads SYDVKM. There are 16 residues in the CDR3. After removal of 6 bases from V and 1 base from J, the junction contained 11 bases not matched to a gene. The CDR3 nucleotides are TGTGCCAGCAGCCCCAGGGCGGCTAGCGGGTCCTACGAGCAGTACTTC. It yields the protein CASSPRAASGSYEQYF.

The V call is TRBV9, the J call TRBJ1-1; 8 bases match TRBD1. V gave up 4 bases and J gave up 1 base; unmatched junction bases: 6. The length of the CDR3 is 15 residues. Germline values: CDR1 SGDLS, CDR2 YYNGEE. The CDR3 region is CASSPMGQANTEAFF. CDR3 nucleotide sequence: TGTGCCAGCAGCCCAATGGGACAGGCGAACACTGAAGCTTTCTTT.

This clone was observed once. This chain's CDR3 is CASSYSGEGNQPQHF. The CDR3 DNA reads TGTGCCAGCAGTTACTCGGGAGAGGGCAATCAGCCCCAGCATTTT. The V and J genes are TRBV6-6 and TRBJ1-5; D is ambiguous. Germline V lookup: CDR1 MNHNY, CDR2 SVGAGI (reference sequence). V was trimmed by 0 bases and J by 2 bases, leaving 8 bases between them. This CDR3 comprises 15 residues.

The chain uses TRBV5-4 and TRBJ2-1, with 7 bases that match TRBD2. With V trimmed by 3 bases and J by 9 bases, 6 bases remained unmatched. Per germline, CDR1 SGHNT and CDR2 YYREEE (reference sequence). The length of the CDR3 is 13 residues. CDR3 nucleotides: TGTGCCAGCAGCTCCGGGAGGATGGGTGAGCAGTTCTTC. Its translation: CASSSGRMGEQFF.

The CDR3 here is CASSGSLAGTLYEQYF. Written as DNA, the CDR3 is TGTGCCAGCAGCGGATCCCTAGCGGGGACCCTGTACGAGCAGTACTTC. The chain recombines TRBV7-9 with TRBJ2-5, with 9 positions matching TRBD2. The J call may be wrong; the DNA end is better matched by TRBJ2-7. The length of the CDR3 is 16 residues. Germline CDR1 is SEHNR and CDR2 is FQNEAQ (reference sequence).

This clone was seen a handful of times. V is TRBV7-3 and J is TRBJ2-1; a possible D gene is TRBD2 (5 bases). CDR3 size: 14 residues. Trimming shortened V by 3 bases and J by 8 bases, and 14 bases separated the two germline ends. Germline V lookup: CDR1 SGHTA, CDR2 FQGTGA. The CDR3 reads CASSFKPLGDEQFF. DNA of the CDR3: TGTGCCAGCAGCTTCAAACCCCTCGGGGATGAGCAGTTCTTC.

The rearrangement joins TRBV14 to TRBJ1-2; D is possibly TRBD1 (5 bases). CDR3 length: 15 amino acids. V lost 1 base and J 7 bases, leaving 16 bases between the germline ends. Germline-derived CDR1 and CDR2 are SGHDN and FVKESK. The CDR3 protein is CASSQASLSGGGYTF. Here the CDR3 DNA reads TGTGCCAGCAGCCAAGCTTCCCTTTCGGGGGGTGGCTACACCTTC.